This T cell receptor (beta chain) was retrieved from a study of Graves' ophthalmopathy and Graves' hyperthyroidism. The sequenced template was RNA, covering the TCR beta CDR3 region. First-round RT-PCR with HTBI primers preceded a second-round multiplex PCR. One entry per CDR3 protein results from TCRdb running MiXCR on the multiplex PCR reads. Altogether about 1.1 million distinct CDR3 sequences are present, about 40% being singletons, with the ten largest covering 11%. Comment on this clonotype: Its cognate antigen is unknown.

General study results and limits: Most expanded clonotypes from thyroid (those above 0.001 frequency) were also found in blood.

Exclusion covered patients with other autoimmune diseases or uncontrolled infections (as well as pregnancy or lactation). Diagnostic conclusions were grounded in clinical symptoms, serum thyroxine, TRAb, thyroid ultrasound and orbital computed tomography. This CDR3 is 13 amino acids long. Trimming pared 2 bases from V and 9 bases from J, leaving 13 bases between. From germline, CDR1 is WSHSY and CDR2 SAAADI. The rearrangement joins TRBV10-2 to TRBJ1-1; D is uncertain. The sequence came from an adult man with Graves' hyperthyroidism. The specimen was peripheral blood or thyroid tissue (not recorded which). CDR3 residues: CASSERVQTQAFF. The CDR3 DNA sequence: TGCGCCAGCAGTGAGCGAGTTCAGACCCAAGCTTTCTTT.